This T cell receptor (beta chain) was obtained from a study of blood T cell repertoires in COVID-19 (TCRdb year 2020). In terms of the full investigation: Samples covering the acute and convalescent phases of COVID-19 were provided by collaborators in the United States, Italy and Spain. The prospective study material was composed of cDNA or gDNA derived from T cells, B-cell-depleted T cells, or PBMCs. The dataset comprised deeply sampled blood TCRbeta repertoires from subjects exposed to, actively infected with, or recovered from COVID-19. The repertoires were made available in a free public database intended to serve as a resource for research on the immune response to SARS-CoV-2. The samples were drawn from two sources: the first 160 participants of the ongoing ImmuneRACE study, and 1,000 to 1,500 subjects contributed by 6 global collaborators. A de-identified subject ID, COVID-19 status, age in years and sex were almost always included in the sample metadata. Where available, HLA class I and class II types were taken from metadata supplied by the sample provider and were not determined by assay-based typing.

Turning to this clone: Its antigen has not been determined. No much larger clone is present one base from it, and per-base qualities are unavailable.

The immunoSEQ Assay, a bias-controlled multiplex PCR, was used to amplify TCRbeta CDR3 regions from genomic DNA. In the paper's pipeline: The number of nucleated cells in each sample was estimated by amplification of reference gene primers within the assay. To quantify the absolute abundance of each unique TCRbeta CDR3 rearrangement, sequence reads were collapsed and filtered. Productive Simpson clonality was computed per sample as the square root of Simpson's diversity index over productive rearrangements. TCRdb holds this immuneACCESS table with in-frame rearrangements only. Some clones are missing; in checked studies, unresolved V genes explain under half, and the rest has no known cause. The DNA gave D and trimming, while V, J and clone size come from that table. The sample data list about 39,000 clones, and about nine tenths of these were observed just once. About 2.2% of the sample is taken by the ten largest.

The investigation overall reported the following: The amount of clinical and demographic metadata varied by source and participant and was provided uncurated.

Whole blood was collected in K2EDTA tubes by collaborating institutions according to the institutions' own protocols. Collaborator samples were shipped for TCRbeta analysis as frozen whole blood, isolated PBMCs, or DNA extracted from either sample type. The V and J ends are trimmed by 0 bases and 6 bases, leaving 12 bases between them. The CDR3, from cysteine to phenylalanine, totals 15 residues. The kept DNA is CDR3 alone, 45 bases in frame from the first base. In the germline V gene, CDR1 corresponds to LGHNT and CDR2 to FRNRAP. This TCR came from a man aged 50-59 years with active COVID-19. The source material was peripheral blood. Recombination joined TRBV12-5 with TRBJ2-1, with a tentative D gene TRBD1 over 7 matching bases. The CDR3 here reads CASGLVRGVSNEQFF. The DNA sequence is as follows: TGTGCTAGTGGTTTGGTCAGGGGGGTTAGCAATGAGCAGTTCTTC. Here the CDR3 is joined to the reference TRBV12-5 and TRBJ2-1 genes, and the full variable domain is: DARVTQTPRHKVTEMGQEVTMRCQPILGHNTVFWYRQTMMQGLELLAYFRNRAPLDDSGMPKDRFSAEMPDATLATLKIQPSEPRDSAVYFCASGLVRGVSNEQFFGPGTRLTVL.